A single sample is the source of the 14 T cell receptor beta chains below, sequenced in a study of cytomegalovirus exposure and HLA in healthy donors. The PCR used 60 Vbeta and 13 Jbeta primers. Profiling relied on immunoSEQ multiplex PCR, and the TCRdb table lists in-frame clones only, not all of them. The sample totals about 99,000 clones. Input material: PBMCs. These receptors were collected from a man in his forties in good health and CMV-seronegative.

This sequence joins TRBV6-5 and TRBJ2-7, with 10 bases aligning to TRBD2. Germline V gives CDR1 MNHEY, CDR2 SVGAGI. The CDR3 is made up of 15 amino acids. J lost 5 bases, V lost 2 bases, and 6 bases had no gene match. The CDR3, as DNA: TGTGCCAGCAGTTACGGAGCGGGGGGGCGGGACGAGCAGTACTTC. It yields the protein CASSYGAGGRDEQYF.

V gene TRBV19 combines with J gene TRBJ1-1; 7 nucleotides line up with TRBD1. This CDR3 has 16 amino acids. Looked up from germline, CDR1 is LNHDA and CDR2 is SQIVND (reference sequence). V lost 10 bases, J lost 2 bases, and 16 bases stayed unmatched. CDR3 bases: TGTGCCACCTCACCTGGTCCGGGACAGATAAACACTGAAGCTTTCTTT. Residues: CATSPGPGQINTEAFF. Combining the CDR3 with reference TRBV19 and TRBJ1-1 gives the whole variable domain DGGITQSPKYLFRKEGQNVTLSCEQNLNHDAMYWYRQDPGQGLRLIYYSQIVNDFQKGDIAEGYSVSREKKESFPLTVTSAQKNPTAFYLCATSPGPGQINTEAFFGQGTRLTVV.

The chain is built from TRBV5-1 and TRBJ2-7; 11 positions agree with TRBD2. CDR1 SGHRS and CDR2 YFSETQ come from the germline V gene. Unmatched junction bases numbered 8, after V lost 1 base and J lost 2 bases. This CDR3 has 17 amino acids. The CDR3 bases are TGCGCCAGCAGCTTGAGGACGACTAGCGGGACAGCCTACGAGCAGTACTTC. Translated, it gives CASSLRTTSGTAYEQYF.

The J gene is TRBJ1-6, the V gene TRBV2, with 7 bases lining up with TRBD1. The CDR3 consists of 16 residues. The germline gives CDR1 SNHLY, CDR2 FYNNEI. V was pared by 4 bases and J by 9 bases, with 12 bases of the junction left unmatched. CDR3 region: CASSAPQGLGSSPLHF. The CDR3 region has the DNA TGTGCCAGCAGTGCTCCACAGGGGTTGGGCTCTTCACCCCTCCACTTT. The complete variable domain, with remaining parts taken from reference TRBV2 and TRBJ1-6, reads EPEVTQTPSHQVTQMGQEVILRCVPISNHLYFYWYRQILGQKVEFLVSFYNNEISEKSEIFDDQFSVERPDGSNFTLKIRSTKLEDSAMYFCASSAPQGLGSSPLHFGNGTRLTVT.

The chain carries TRBV7-2 and TRBJ2-7, with 14 bases fitting TRBD2. There are 15 residues in the CDR3. Germline assignment: CDR1 SGHTA and CDR2 FQGNSA. V was clipped by 1 base and J by 4 bases; unmatched bases: 0. This chain's CDR3 is CASSLGTSGRYEQYF. The CDR3 bases are TGTGCCAGCAGCTTAGGGACTAGCGGGAGGTACGAGCAGTACTTC.

J is TRBJ1-5 and V is TRBV2, with TRBD1 as a possible D gene (6 bases). Germline V gene lookup returns CDR1 SNHLY and CDR2 FYNNEI. This CDR3 comprises 13 residues. Trimming cost V 10 bases and J 3 bases, with 13 bases left between them. DNA of the CDR3: TGTGCCATTAGGGGGGACTACAATCAGCCCCAGCATTTT. As protein: CAIRGDYNQPQHF.

This chain uses TRBV5-1 with TRBJ1-2; 8 bases fit TRBD1. The CDR3 covers 13 residues. Per germline, CDR1 SGHRS and CDR2 YFSETQ. After removal of 4 bases from V and 5 bases from J, the junction contained 4 bases not matched to a gene. Here the CDR3 reads CASSQQGGYGYTF. DNA for the CDR3: TGCGCCAGCAGCCAACAGGGGGGGTATGGCTACACCTTC.

The CDR3 nucleotides read TGTGCCAGCAAGCTTCCCCCCGGGACAGGGGATGAGCAGTTCTTC. Translating gives CASKLPPGTGDEQFF. The chain couples TRBV6-6 to TRBJ2-1; 10 bases line up with TRBD1. The germline CDR1 and CDR2 sequences are MNHNY and SVGAGI (reference sequence). The CDR3 loop spans 15 amino acids. Germline trimming cut 7 bases from V and 8 bases from J; bases unmatched to any gene: 11.

The chain employs TRBV4-1 and TRBJ1-4; D is ambiguous. The germline V gene has CDR1 MGHRA and CDR2 YSYEKL. The CDR3 length is 17 residues. V was pared by 1 base and J by 0 bases, with 12 bases between. CDR3 DNA: TGCGCCAGCAGCCAAGGCCCCCTGGGAGCAACTAATGAAAAACTGTTTTTT. Translation: CASSQGPLGATNEKLFF.

The V call is TRBV18, the J call TRBJ2-5, with 15 bases aligning to TRBD2. V lost 3 bases, J lost 5 bases, and 10 bases stayed unmatched. This CDR3 contains 18 residues. Germline-derived CDR1 and CDR2 are KGHSH and LQKENI. The CDR3: CASSPAIGLAGGLETQYF. The CDR3 DNA reads TGTGCCAGCTCACCTGCGATTGGACTAGCGGGAGGGTTGGAGACCCAGTACTTC.

The V gene is TRBV9, the J gene TRBJ2-5; D is unresolved. The V gene's germline CDR1 is SGDLS and CDR2 YYNGEE. This CDR3 has 14 amino acids. With 2 bases removed from V and 3 bases from J, the gap between germline ends came to 11 bases. CDR3 in amino acids: CASSVSVVEETQYF. CDR3 DNA: TGTGCCAGCAGCGTTTCGGTGGTGGAAGAGACCCAGTACTTC. The whole variable domain, filled in from reference TRBV9 and TRBJ2-5, reads DSGVTQTPKHLITATGQRVTLRCSPRSGDLSVYWYQQSLDQGLQFLIQYYNGEERAKGNILERFSAQQFPDLHSELNLSSLELGDSALYFCASSVSVVEETQYFGPGTRLLVL.

The CDR3 loop is CASRNSYQPQHF. CDR3 nucleotide sequence: TGTGCCAGCAGAAACAGCTATCAGCCCCAGCATTTT. J is TRBJ1-5 and V is TRBV6-6, with D unclear. This CDR3 comprises 12 residues. Per the germline V gene, CDR1 is MNHNY and CDR2 is SVGAGI (reference sequence). Trimming removed 6 bases at V and 5 bases at J, with 8 bases between.

The chain couples TRBV6-6 to TRBJ1-2, with 9 nucleotides matching TRBD1. The CDR3 is 13 residues long. The V gene's germline CDR1 is MNHNY and CDR2 SVGAGI (reference sequence). V was pared by 5 bases and J by 8 bases, with 6 bases of the junction left unmatched. The CDR3 loop is CASSPQGARGYTF. The CDR3 DNA sequence: TGTGCCAGCAGTCCACAGGGGGCGCGAGGCTACACCTTC.

This chain links TRBV7-2 with TRBJ1-2, with TRBD1 matching over 8 bases. This CDR3 has 13 amino acids. Germline lookup yields CDR1 SGHTA and CDR2 FQGNSA. V trimming: 5 bases; J trimming: 9 bases; junction bases outside the gene matches: 8. The CDR3 bases are TGTGCCAGCAGCGCAAACAGGGGGGGGCGCTACACCTTC. Translated: CASSANRGGRYTF.